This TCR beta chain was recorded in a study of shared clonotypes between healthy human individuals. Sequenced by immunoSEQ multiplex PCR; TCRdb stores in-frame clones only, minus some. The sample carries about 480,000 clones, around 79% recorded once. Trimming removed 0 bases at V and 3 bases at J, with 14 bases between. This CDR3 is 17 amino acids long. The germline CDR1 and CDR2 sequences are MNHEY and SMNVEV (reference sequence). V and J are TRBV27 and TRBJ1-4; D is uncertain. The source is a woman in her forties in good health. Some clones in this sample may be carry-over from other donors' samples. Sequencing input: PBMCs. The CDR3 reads CASSLSIGQLSNEKLFF. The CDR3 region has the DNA TGTGCCAGCAGTTTATCGATCGGCCAGTTATCTAATGAAAAACTGTTTTTT.